A single sample gave rise to the 30 T cell receptor beta chains below, sequenced in a study of control samples from healthy donors and cancer patients. This table comes from immunoSEQ multiplex PCR, and its TCRdb copy is limited to in-frame clones, with some not included. The sample lists 150,000 to 200,000 clones, around 90% occurring once. Sequencing used blood. Source of these receptors: a woman aged 50 to 60 in good health.

The J gene is TRBJ1-1, the V gene TRBV5-1; D is unclear. In germline, CDR1 is SGHRS, CDR2 YFSETQ. The CDR3 length is 13 residues. V was cut by 0 bases and J by 1 base, with 4 bases left in between. The CDR3 sequence: CASSLEANTEAFF. The CDR3 nucleotides are TGCGCCAGCAGCTTGGAGGCGAACACTGAAGCTTTCTTT.

This chain uses TRBV28 with TRBJ1-5, with unresolved D. The germline gives CDR1 MDHEN, CDR2 SYDVKM. V lost 1 base and J lost 6, with 4 bases in between. CDR3 length equals 12 residues. For the CDR3, the DNA is TGTGCCAGCAGTTTATACGCTCAGCCCCAGCATTTT. Translating gives CASSLYAQPQHF.

The chain has TRBV7-8 and TRBJ2-7; D not resolved. The CDR3 has 14 amino acids. Germline-derived CDR1 and CDR2 are SGHVS and FQNEAQ. V lost 5 bases to trimming and J lost 4 bases, with 15 bases between them. The CDR3 DNA follows: TGTGCCAGCAGCCCCGGACGGCTCACGTACGAGCAGTACTTC. It yields the protein CASSPGRLTYEQYF.

The V gene is TRBV28, the J gene TRBJ2-5; D possibly corresponds to TRBD2 (5 bases). CDR1 and CDR2 (germline): MDHEN, SYDVKM. Trimming cost V 5 bases and J 0 bases, with 7 bases left between them. CDR3 length equals 13 residues. Here the CDR3 DNA reads TGTGCCAGCAGTAAACTAGACCAAGAGACCCAGTACTTC. Protein: CASSKLDQETQYF.

The chain links TRBV15 to TRBJ1-4, with 7 bases identical to TRBD1. The CDR3 totals 17 residues. V gave up 0 bases and J gave up 1 base; unmatched junction bases: 5. Germline CDR1 LNHNV, CDR2 YYDKDF (reference sequence). CDR3 loop: CATSRDPGGITNEKLFF. CDR3 DNA: TGTGCCACCAGCAGAGATCCAGGGGGAATAACTAATGAAAAACTGTTTTTT.

This clone was counted once. The rearrangement joins TRBV5-1 to TRBJ2-3; TRBD1 aligns across 7 bases. This CDR3 has 15 residues. Trimming removed 4 bases from V and 2 bases from J; junction bases left unmatched: 7. Per germline, CDR1 SGHRS and CDR2 YFSETQ. CDR3 nucleotides: TGCGCCAGCAGCAGGAGTACAGGGGACACAGATACGCAGTATTTT. Translated, it gives CASSRSTGDTDTQYF.

The chain has TRBV5-6 and TRBJ2-7; tentative D call: TRBD1 (7 bases). In germline, CDR1 is SGHDT, CDR2 YYEEEE. V lost 4 bases and J 3 bases, leaving 20 bases between the germline ends. The CDR3 spans 16 residues. DNA for the CDR3: TGTGCCAGCAGCGGGCGAGTGGCGGGACAGCTCTACGAGCAGTACTTC. Translating gives CASSGRVAGQLYEQYF.

This chain uses TRBV2 with TRBJ2-1, with 10 positions matching TRBD2. J gave up 11 bases and V 0 bases, and 10 bases lay outside the gene matches. This CDR3 region has 16 residues. Germline loops: CDR1 SNHLY, CDR2 FYNNEI. CDR3 coding DNA: TGTGCCAGCAGTGAAGCGATGGCTAGCGGGAGAGAAAAGCAGTTCTTC. Translated, it gives CASSEAMASGREKQFF.

The rearrangement uses TRBV29-1 and TRBJ2-7; D tentatively fits TRBD1 or TRBD2 (5 bases each). The germline gives CDR1 SQVTM, CDR2 ANQGSEA. The length of the CDR3 is 15 residues. Trimming cost V 4 bases and J 2 bases, with 18 bases left between them. The CDR3 region is CSVVSRDPSPYEQYF. CDR3 DNA: TGCAGCGTTGTATCCCGGGACCCCTCACCCTACGAGCAGTACTTC.

The genes are TRBV6-5 and TRBJ2-1, with D unresolved. The length of the CDR3 is 15 residues. In germline, CDR1 is MNHEY, CDR2 SVGAGI. V was clipped by 7 bases and J by 0 bases, with 13 bases between them. CDR3 residues: CASTPRYSSYNEQFF. The DNA of the CDR3 is TGTGCCAGCACCCCACGGTACAGCTCCTACAATGAGCAGTTCTTC.

The chain combines TRBV28 with TRBJ1-5; the match to TRBD1 covers 8 bases. The CDR3 loop spans 15 amino acids. CDR1 is MDHEN, CDR2 SYDVKM, per germline. The V segment lost 3 bases and the J segment 6 bases; nucleotides outside the gene matches: 7. Written as DNA, the CDR3 is TGTGCCAGCAGTTTCACAGGGGGTGGGGGTCAGCCCCAGCATTTT. It yields the protein CASSFTGGGGQPQHF. Using reference TRBV28 and TRBJ1-5 for the parts outside the CDR3, the full variable domain is DVKVTQSSRYLVKRTGEKVFLECVQDMDHENMFWYRQDPGLGLRLIYFSYDVKMKEKGDIPEGYSVSREKKERFSLILESASTNQTSMYLCASSFTGGGGQPQHFGDGTRLSIL.

V is TRBV7-9 and J is TRBJ2-2; D remains unclear. CDR3 length: 13 amino acids. The germline V and J ends were trimmed by 3 bases and 4 bases, with 6 bases remaining between them. Per germline, CDR1 SEHNR and CDR2 FQNEAQ (reference sequence). The CDR3 nucleotides read TGTGCCAGCAGCTTCCTCCGCACCGGGGAGCTGTTTTTT. It codes for CASSFLRTGELFF.

The chain combines TRBV29-1 with TRBJ1-2; maybe TRBD1 (5 bases). V gave up 4 bases and J gave up 0 bases, with 15 bases separating them. The CDR3 runs to 15 residues. Germline loops: CDR1 SQVTM, CDR2 ANQGSEA. CDR3 residues: CSVGEGAFANYGYTF. CDR3 coding DNA: TGCAGCGTTGGGGAAGGGGCTTTCGCTAACTATGGCTACACCTTC.

The chain joins TRBV28 to TRBJ2-3; D unresolved. Trimming pared 5 bases from V and 5 bases from J, leaving 11 bases between. The germline CDR1 and CDR2 sequences are MDHEN and SYDVKM. The CDR3 is 13 amino acids. Here the CDR3 DNA reads TGTGCCAGCAGTCAACCCGGAAAAGATACGCAGTATTTT. It translates to CASSQPGKDTQYF. Full variable domain (missing parts from reference TRBV28 and TRBJ2-3): DVKVTQSSRYLVKRTGEKVFLECVQDMDHENMFWYRQDPGLGLRLIYFSYDVKMKEKGDIPEGYSVSREKKERFSLILESASTNQTSMYLCASSQPGKDTQYFGPGTRLTVL.

This clone came up a few times. V gene TRBV28 combines with J gene TRBJ1-2; 7 bases are a match to TRBD1. V shed 7 bases, J shed 1 base, and the junction held 9 bases outside the gene matches. Germline assignment: CDR1 MDHEN and CDR2 SYDVKM. This CDR3 region has 15 residues. The CDR3 loop reads CASTRPGQRNYGYTF. CDR3 coding DNA: TGTGCCAGCACCCGACCGGGACAGCGTAACTATGGCTACACCTTC.

On this clone: This specimen includes other DNA sequences encoding the same CDR3. The chain combines TRBV7-2 with TRBJ1-5; 8 bases are a match to TRBD1. The V and J ends lost 6 bases and 4 bases, in that order; junction bases with no gene match: 5. This CDR3 comprises 14 residues. Germline V gene lookup returns CDR1 SGHTA and CDR2 FQGNSA. DNA for the CDR3: TGTGCCAGCAGTTCCCGACAGGGGAATCAGCCCCAGCATTTT. Translating gives CASSSRQGNQPQHF.

The rearrangement links TRBV4-2 to TRBJ2-6, with 7 bases aligning to TRBD2. The ends lost 6 bases at V and 0 bases at J; junction bases unmatched: 5. Germline lookup yields CDR1 LGHNA and CDR2 YNFKEQ. This CDR3 contains 16 residues. The CDR3 sequence is CASRAGTSSGANVLTF. CDR3 sequence (DNA): TGTGCCAGCAGAGCGGGGACCAGCTCTGGGGCCAACGTCCTGACTTTC.

This clone appeared a single time. This chain uses TRBV7-8 with TRBJ2-1; TRBD2 aligns across 10 bases. The CDR3 sequence is 16 residues long. Trimming cost V 4 bases and J 3 bases; bases outside gene matches: 6. Looked up from germline, CDR1 is SGHVS and CDR2 is FQNEAQ. For the CDR3, the DNA is TGTGCCAGCAGCTCCCGGACTAGCGGCTTCTACAATGAGCAGTTCTTC. This gives the protein CASSSRTSGFYNEQFF.

CDR3: CASSLPASGRDEQYF. CDR3 DNA sequence: TGTGCCAGCAGTTTACCGGCTAGCGGACGTGATGAGCAGTACTTC. The rearrangement links TRBV28 to TRBJ2-7, with TRBD2 matching 7 bases. CDR1 and CDR2 from the germline V gene are MDHEN and SYDVKM. The junction had 11 bases not matched to a gene; V was cut back by 2 bases and J by 7 bases. The CDR3 is made up of 15 amino acids.

This chain links TRBV24-1 with TRBJ2-1, with D tentatively TRBD1 (5 bases). This CDR3 is 12 amino acids long. V was clipped by 9 bases and J by 8 bases, with 13 bases between them. Germline lookup yields CDR1 KGHDR and CDR2 SFDVKD. This CDR3 is CATGAASHEQFF. CDR3 nucleotide sequence: TGTGCCACCGGGGCGGCGAGCCATGAGCAGTTCTTC.

The DNA of the CDR3 is TGTGCCAGCAGCTTAGCGCTAGGGAACACCCGAGGCGATGAGCAGTTCTTC. Translated, it gives CASSLALGNTRGDEQFF. The chain carries TRBV7-8 and TRBJ2-1; D gene unclear. The CDR3 totals 17 residues. V was shortened by 0 bases and J by 8 bases, with 20 bases between the two germline ends. Germline loops: CDR1 SGHVS, CDR2 FQNEAQ.

V gene TRBV7-9 combines with J gene TRBJ2-2; D unclear. The CDR3 loop spans 14 amino acids. The V gene lost 1 base and the J gene lost 7 bases, with 10 bases spanning the gap. Germline CDR1 is SEHNR and CDR2 is FQNEAQ (reference sequence). DNA of the CDR3: TGTGCCAGCAGCTTAGAGGGAACGGGCGGGGAGCTGTTTTTT. This codes for CASSLEGTGGELFF.

The chain joins TRBV4-3 to TRBJ1-2; D is unclear. The CDR3 is 14 residues long. V was pared by 0 bases and J by 3 bases, with 8 bases between. Germline V gene sequence: CDR1 LGHNA, CDR2 YSLEER. The CDR3 region has the DNA TGCGCCAGCAGCCAAGAATCGGGGTACTATGGCTACACCTTC. Amino acids: CASSQESGYYGYTF.

This clone was picked up one time. The gene calls are TRBV4-1 and TRBJ2-6, with TRBD2 identical over 9 bases. Losses at the gene ends were 1 base for V and 2 bases for J; bases not matched to a gene: 9. The CDR3 has 19 residues. Germline CDR1 MGHRA, CDR2 YSYEKL. This chain's CDR3 is CASSQGAGGPRPGANVLTF. CDR3 DNA: TGCGCCAGCAGCCAAGGGGCGGGAGGGCCGCGGCCTGGGGCCAACGTCCTGACTTTC.

CDR3 coding DNA: TGTGCCAGCTCGGAAGGGACAGGCTGGGGCGAGCAGTACTTC. Its translation is CASSEGTGWGEQYF. J is TRBJ2-7 and V is TRBV18; TRBD1 aligns across 8 bases. Looked up from germline, CDR1 is KGHSH and CDR2 is LQKENI. V gave up 6 bases and J gave up 6 bases; unmatched junction bases: 10. This CDR3 has 14 residues.

The genes are TRBV14 and TRBJ2-5; D is possibly TRBD1 or TRBD2 (5 bases each). The CDR3 has 14 amino acids. Germline V gene lookup returns CDR1 SGHDN and CDR2 FVKESK. The V end was cut by 1 base, the J end by 5 bases, with 11 bases between. Here the CDR3 reads CASSQVGGWETQYF. Written as DNA, the CDR3 is TGTGCCAGCAGCCAAGTTGGGGGTTGGGAGACCCAGTACTTC.

The chain employs TRBV14 and TRBJ1-1; no clear D. CDR3 size: 14 residues. Trimming cost V 0 bases and J 4 bases, with 9 bases left between them. CDR1 and CDR2 from the germline V gene are SGHDN and FVKESK. The CDR3 DNA sequence: TGTGCCAGCAGCCAAGACTCATGGTCCACTGAAGCTTTCTTT. This gives the protein CASSQDSWSTEAFF.

The chain carries TRBV29-1 and TRBJ1-5; D is ambiguous. The length of the CDR3 is 13 residues. V lost 4 bases, J lost 0 bases, and 7 bases lay in between. Germline loops: CDR1 SQVTM, CDR2 ANQGSEA. Here the CDR3 DNA reads TGCAGCGTTGGAGTGGATAGCAATCAGCCCCAGCATTTT. It specifies CSVGVDSNQPQHF.

The V call is TRBV18, the J call TRBJ1-5, with D perhaps matching TRBD1 (5 bases). Between the trimmed V and J ends, which lost 6 bases and 8 bases, there was a span of 11 bases. The CDR3 spans 12 residues. CDR1 and CDR2 from the germline V gene are KGHSH and LQKENI. Here the CDR3 DNA reads TGTGCCAGCTCCCCGGGGGGAGAGCCCCAGCATTTT. Protein product: CASSPGGEPQHF.

The chain links TRBV19 to TRBJ1-2; D call uncertain. The germline V gene has CDR1 LNHDA and CDR2 SQIVND (reference sequence). V dropped 6 bases and J dropped 3 bases, with 11 bases sitting between them. The CDR3 has 13 amino acids. This CDR3 is CASRTPGYYGYTF. CDR3 bases: TGTGCCAGTAGGACGCCCGGGTACTATGGCTACACCTTC.